These T cell receptor beta chains were read from a single sample in a study of cytomegalovirus exposure and HLA in healthy donors. The repertoire was sequenced with immunoSEQ multiplex PCR; TCRdb's copy has only in-frame clones and lacks some. The sample comprises 90,000 to 120,000 clones, roughly 82% of which are singletons, and roughly 3% rests with the top ten. The sample taken for sequencing was PBMCs. Every receptor here comes from a man aged 25-40 years in good health and CMV-seropositive. The CDR3 runs from the conserved cysteine through the conserved F or W.

V gene: TRBV7-9; J gene: TRBJ2-7; CDR3 protein: CASSLDRMGEQYF
V gene: TRBV5-1; J gene: TRBJ2-5; CDR3 protein: CASSLQGETQYF
V gene: TRBV11-2; J gene: TRBJ1-2; CDR3 protein: CASSLGLRTGHEYGYTF
V gene: TRBV6-5; J gene: TRBJ1-2; CDR3 protein: CASSYSSVLNGYTF
V gene: TRBV5-1; J gene: TRBJ2-1; CDR3 protein: CASSLDQYEQFF
V gene: TRBV11-2; J gene: TRBJ1-1; CDR3 protein: CASSILGGTTEAFF
V gene: TRBV5-1; J gene: TRBJ1-2; CDR3 protein: CASSRSQGALGGYTF
V gene: TRBV14; J gene: TRBJ2-7; CDR3 protein: CATEETAYEQYF
V gene: TRBV25-1; J gene: TRBJ1-2; CDR3 protein: CASRENYGYTF
V gene: TRBV29-1; J gene: TRBJ1-2; CDR3 protein: CSVEQGARGYTF
V gene: TRBV1; J gene: TRBJ2-1; CDR3 protein: CTSSQDGQVYNEQFF
V gene: TRBV30; J gene: TRBJ1-1; CDR3 protein: CAWSVQTNTEAFF
V gene: TRBV7-9; J gene: TRBJ1-6; CDR3 protein: CASDRTGPNSPLHF
V gene: TRBV7-2; J gene: TRBJ2-5; CDR3 protein: CATSGGAGRETQYF
V gene: TRBV6-5; J gene: TRBJ2-5; CDR3 protein: CASSFQGALGTQYF
V gene: TRBV5-8; J gene: TRBJ2-1; CDR3 protein: CATSFQFF
V gene: TRBV5-1; J gene: TRBJ2-7; CDR3 protein: CASSLGVTTYEQYF
V gene: TRBV19; J gene: TRBJ2-5; CDR3 protein: CASGGRFRETQYF
V gene: TRBV7-9; J gene: TRBJ1-5; CDR3 protein: CASSLGTGENQPQHF
V gene: TRBV7-9; J gene: TRBJ2-7; CDR3 protein: CASSLTAGGPYEQYF
V gene: TRBV19; J gene: TRBJ1-3; CDR3 protein: CASSSRTGQVSGNTIYF
V gene: TRBV5-6; J gene: .; CDR3 protein: CASSLNYEQYF
V gene: TRBV5-1; J gene: TRBJ1-1; CDR3 protein: CASSLTRLSHGGKNTEAFF
V gene: TRBV6-1; J gene: TRBJ2-7; CDR3 protein: CASSERRQGGYEQYF
V gene: TRBV7-3; J gene: TRBJ2-7; CDR3 protein: CASSLTSAGDYEQYF
V gene: TRBV19; J gene: TRBJ2-7; CDR3 protein: CASSSQGRGEQYF
V gene: TRBV5-1; J gene: TRBJ1-1; CDR3 protein: CASLLQGYTEAFF
V gene: TRBV10-3; J gene: TRBJ2-6; CDR3 protein: CAIRYGEPVANVLTF
V gene: TRBV9; J gene: TRBJ2-1; CDR3 protein: CASSVTLAGNEQFF
V gene: TRBV19; J gene: TRBJ2-4; CDR3 protein: CASSTTSGLAKNIQYF
V gene: TRBV6-5; J gene: TRBJ1-4; CDR3 protein: CASSYRGPPNEKLFF
V gene: TRBV10-1; J gene: TRBJ2-3; CDR3 protein: CASSLAGEDTQYF
V gene: TRBV27; J gene: TRBJ2-7; CDR3 protein: CASSSSGLAGVYEQYF
V gene: TRBV7-9; J gene: TRBJ1-2; CDR3 protein: CSSSLGRASLYGYTF
V gene: TRBV9; J gene: TRBJ2-3; CDR3 protein: CASSVVAGYSTDTQYF
V gene: TRBV4-1; J gene: TRBJ2-3; CDR3 protein: CASSQDGRGASTDTQYF
V gene: TRBV7-3; J gene: TRBJ2-1; CDR3 protein: CASKEDGIVREQFF
V gene: TRBV4-1; J gene: TRBJ1-1; CDR3 protein: CASSQDYGVNTEAFF
V gene: TRBV9; J gene: TRBJ2-7; CDR3 protein: CASSGQGEQYF
V gene: TRBV5-1; J gene: TRBJ2-3; CDR3 protein: CASSFIAGGSTDTQYF